This T cell receptor (beta chain) was identified during a study of T cells in Graves' hyperthyroidism and ophthalmopathy. CDR1 and CDR2 from the germline V gene are SGDLS and YYNGEE. CDR3 size: 13 residues. This clonotype was seen only once. What it recognizes is unknown. At one end, the junction sequence differs from germline, possibly due to a read error. General study results and limits: Most clonotypes expanded in the thyroid (above 0.001) were also present in blood.

Amplification targeted TCR beta CDR3 regions from RNA transcripts. First-round RT-PCR of the TCR CDR3 relied on the HTBI primer set. Each CDR3 protein is one row after TCRdb ran MiXCR on the multiplex PCR reads. The sample contains over 700,000 distinct CDR3 sequences, approximately 40% of which appear only once. Absent ophthalmopathy progression within 18 months defined stable Graves' hyperthyroidism. Diagnoses rested on clinical symptoms, serum thyroxine and TRAb, thyroid ultrasound and orbital computed tomography. This clonotype originated in a man younger than 35 with Graves' hyperthyroidism. The chain uses TRBV9 and TRBJ1-5, with D perhaps matching TRBD1 (5 bases). Sequenced material: blood. The CDR3 loop is CAGSVAQGGPQHF. CDR3 DNA sequence: TGTGCCGGCAGCGTAGCTCAGGGAGGGCCCCAGCATTTT. Complete variable domain (other parts from reference TRBV9 and TRBJ1-5): DSGVTQTPKHLITATGQRVTLRCSPRSGDLSVYWYQQSLDQGLQFLIQYYNGEERAKGNILERFSAQQFPDLHSELNLSSLELGDSALYFCAGSVAQGGPQHFGDGTRLSIL.